The clone carrying this T cell receptor (beta chain) has just one count. This sample is drawn from a study of T cell clonotyping in hematopoietic cell transplantation. Only in-frame clones appear in the TCRdb table, and some are missing; sequencing was by immunoSEQ multiplex PCR. The data hold tens of thousands of clones, with about four fifths observed a single time. V lost 4 bases and J lost 0, with 19 bases in between. CDR3 length equals 18 residues. Germline V gives CDR1 SNHLY, CDR2 FYNNEI. Time point meaning: recipient sample about 28 days before transplant, after cytoreduction. This chain joins TRBV2 and TRBJ1-5; a possible D gene is TRBD1 (5 bases). The TCR was taken from a man aged 55-75 years with myelodysplastic syndrome. Some clones in this sample may be carry-over from other donors' samples. Sequencing was performed on peripheral blood mononuclear cells, taken before stem cell transplant. CDR3 amino acids: CASSAGLSGPFSNQPQHF. The CDR3 region has the DNA TGTGCCAGCAGTGCGGGACTTAGTGGGCCCTTTAGCAATCAGCCCCAGCATTTT.